These 13 T cell receptor beta chains came from one sample sequenced in a study of Graves' ophthalmopathy and Graves' hyperthyroidism. Beta-chain TCR CDR3 regions were amplified from RNA transcripts. Investigators did first-round RT-PCR with HTBI primers, then second-round multiplex PCR. TCRdb reprocessed the multiplex PCR reads with MiXCR, giving one entry per CDR3 protein. The table includes 350,000 or so distinct CDR3 sequences, roughly a sixth detected once. The sequenced material came from peripheral blood. Receptors originate from an adult man with Graves' ophthalmopathy.

This clonotype was detected ten times or more. The chain links TRBV27 to TRBJ1-6; 8 bases map to TRBD1. In germline, CDR1 is MNHEY, CDR2 SMNVEV (reference sequence). The junction had 5 bases not matched to a gene; V was cut back by 0 bases and J by 4 bases. CDR3 size: 17 residues. CDR3 in amino acids: CASSLSPTGDYNSPLHF. The CDR3 DNA reads TGTGCCAGCAGTTTATCGCCGACAGGGGATTATAATTCACCCCTCCACTTT.

This clonotype has a count of ten or more. The CDR3 bases are TGCAGCACAACCGGGACAGGGGTCAACGAGCAGTACTTC. It yields the protein CSTTGTGVNEQYF. V is TRBV29-1 and J is TRBJ2-7; TRBD1 matches 10 bases. Trimming cost V 8 bases and J 5 bases; bases outside gene matches: 9. Germline CDR1 is SQVTM and CDR2 is ANQGSEA. The CDR3 totals 13 residues.

CDR3 nucleotide sequence: TGTGCCAGCAGTTTATCGGGGACGGACACCGGGGAGCTGTTTTTT. Translated: CASSLSGTDTGELFF. V gene TRBV27 combines with J gene TRBJ2-2; D is tentatively TRBD1 or TRBD2 (5 bases each). This CDR3 has 15 residues. CDR1 and CDR2 from the germline V gene are MNHEY and SMNVEV (reference sequence). Trimming cost V 0 bases and J 3 bases, with 8 bases left between them.

This clonotype occurred many times. CDR3 loop: CASSLEVEYNEQFF. The CDR3 nucleotides are TGTGCCAGCAGCTTAGAGGTTGAGTACAATGAGCAGTTCTTC. This chain links TRBV11-2 with TRBJ2-1, with D uncertain. From germline, CDR1 is SGHAT and CDR2 FQNNGV. V was trimmed by 0 bases and J by 4 bases, leaving 7 bases between them. CDR3 length: 14 residues.

This clonotype was picked up many times. The rearrangement links TRBV6-5 to TRBJ1-1, with a tentative D call TRBD1 (6 bases). Germline CDR1 is MNHEY and CDR2 is SVGAGI. The CDR3 totals 16 residues. V was shortened by 2 bases and J by 5 bases, with 18 bases between the two germline ends. The CDR3 reads CASSYPRGGVKTEAFF. In DNA, the CDR3 is TGTGCCAGCAGTTACCCGAGGGGGGGCGTTAAGACTGAAGCTTTCTTT.

This clonotype was recorded many times. The chain carries TRBV5-1 and TRBJ1-1; unclear D gene. CDR1 and CDR2 from the germline V gene are SGHRS and YFSETQ. CDR3 length: 12 residues. The V end was cut by 0 bases, the J end by 9 bases, with 9 bases between. CDR3 residues: CASSLVPGKAFF. CDR3 nucleotides: TGCGCCAGCAGCTTGGTTCCGGGCAAAGCTTTCTTT.

This clonotype showed up many times. The rearrangement uses TRBV11-2 and TRBJ2-7; D may be TRBD2 (5 bases). In germline, CDR1 is SGHAT, CDR2 FQNNGV. The CDR3 has 14 amino acids. V was clipped by 2 bases and J by 7 bases, with 15 bases between them. In nucleotides, the CDR3 is TGTGCCAGCAGCTTACGGAGCGGAATGGGGGAGCAGTACTTC. Amino acid sequence: CASSLRSGMGEQYF.

This clonotype has a count of ten or more. The V and J genes are TRBV5-5 and TRBJ1-1; D gene uncertain. CDR1 is SGHKS and CDR2 is YYEKEE in the germline V gene (reference sequence). With 4 bases removed from V and 0 bases from J, the gap between germline ends came to 13 bases. The CDR3 totals 15 residues. The CDR3 spells CASSPRAAVNTEAFF. Here the CDR3 DNA reads TGTGCCAGCAGCCCTCGCGCGGCGGTGAACACTGAAGCTTTCTTT.

This rearrangement joins TRBV7-2 to TRBJ1-1; D ambiguous. The CDR3 runs to 14 residues. V lost 0 bases and J 5 bases, leaving 10 bases between the germline ends. CDR1 and CDR2 (germline): SGHTA, FQGNSA. CDR3: CASSLAWEGTEAFF. In nucleotides, the CDR3 is TGTGCCAGCAGCTTAGCGTGGGAAGGGACTGAAGCTTTCTTT.

This clonotype was picked up many times. This rearrangement joins TRBV20-1 to TRBJ2-7; TRBD1 might be the D (6 bases). Germline V gives CDR1 DFQATT, CDR2 SNEGSKA (reference sequence). Deletions cut 3 bases from V and 1 base from J, with 16 bases between. This CDR3 is 15 amino acids long. As DNA, the CDR3 is TGCAGTGCTAGTCTCGTCAGGGGATTATCCTACGAGCAGTACTTC. Amino acids: CSASLVRGLSYEQYF.

This clonotype was seen at least ten times. CDR3 in DNA: TGCGCCAGCAGCTGGGCCGGACAGGGCTACGAGCAGTACTTC. Amino acids: CASSWAGQGYEQYF. This rearrangement joins TRBV5-1 to TRBJ2-7; 8 positions match TRBD1. This CDR3 contains 14 residues. The J segment lost 3 bases and the V segment lost 3 bases, leaving 5 bases of the junction unmatched. CDR1 and CDR2 from the germline V gene are SGHRS and YFSETQ.

This clonotype was counted at least ten times. This chain links TRBV20-1 with TRBJ2-5, with D uncertain. The CDR3 consists of 12 residues. Germline CDR1 is DFQATT and CDR2 is SNEGSKA (reference sequence). Trimming took 6 bases from V and 0 from J, leaving 8 bases between them. CDR3 loop: CSAPVYQETQYF. In nucleotides, the CDR3 is TGCAGTGCCCCAGTGTACCAAGAGACCCAGTACTTC.

V gene TRBV20-1 combines with J gene TRBJ1-2; D not resolved. Germline CDR1 and CDR2: DFQATT and SNEGSKA (reference sequence). V shed 1 base and J shed 1 base, with 10 bases lying between them. The CDR3 is 14 residues long. The CDR3 DNA reads as TGCAGTGCTAGAGCGCAGGCGTTTAACTATGGCTACACCTTC. This gives the protein CSARAQAFNYGYTF.